This T cell receptor beta chain was sequenced for a study of blood T cells in healthy people across ages. The CDR3 is made up of 16 amino acids. Germline lookup yields CDR1 ENHRY and CDR2 SYGVKD. Germline trimming cut 0 bases from V and 3 bases from J; bases unmatched to any gene: 4. Sample-barcoded 5' priming and a J-beta primer mix drove a second PCR of about 7 to 12 cycles. Each cDNA was tagged by a template-switch adaptor containing 12 random nucleotides. TCRdb recomputed calls from the 5' RACE reads with MiXCR, one row per CDR3 protein. Among 800,000 to 950,000 distinct CDR3 sequences listed, about 37% were seen once. Study-wide findings and caveats: No one knew whether donors had CMV, which possibly confounded expanded clonotype changes.

Comments on this clonotype: Its antigen is undetermined.

Every sample yielded at least 6.5 million isolated PBMCs. This TCR came from a man aged 18 to 30 in good health. The gene calls are TRBV10-3 and TRBJ1-5, with 8 nucleotides matching TRBD1. Sequences were obtained from blood. The CDR3 is CAISESVDRANQPQHF. The CDR3 DNA is TGTGCCATCAGTGAGTCGGTGGACAGGGCCAATCAGCCCCAGCATTTT.